This T cell receptor beta chain was sequenced during a study of T cells in Graves' hyperthyroidism and ophthalmopathy. Study information: Before treatment of any kind, peripheral blood was taken at initial diagnosis.

The investigators amplified TCR beta CDR3 regions from RNA transcripts. The HTBI primer set drove a first-round RT-PCR of the TCR CDR3. TCRdb processed the multiplex PCR reads anew with MiXCR; each CDR3 protein has one entry. Altogether about 640,000 distinct CDR3 sequences are present, about 20% being singletons, with the ten largest covering under 35%. Comment on this clonotype: The junction shows a germline mismatch at one end, possibly a read error.

From germline, CDR1 is LGHNT and CDR2 FRNRAP. The CDR3 contains 16 residues. Fresh peripheral blood, approximately 9.7 ml, was the source of the PBMCs. The sample consisted of blood. The clonotype was recovered from a young man with Graves' ophthalmopathy. The chain uses TRBV12-5 and TRBJ2-3, with 7 positions matching TRBD2. In DNA form, the CDR3 reads TGTGCTAGTGCCACGGGGCCTAGCGGCTTCACAGATGCGCAGTATTTT. As protein: CASATGPSGFTDAQYF.